This section outlines one TCR beta chain sequence together with its context. What it binds is unknown. Donors were healthy HIV-negative adults without recent acute infections or vaccinations. Only in-frame clones appear in the TCRdb table, and some are missing; sequencing was by immunoSEQ multiplex PCR. The profile shows a few million clones, 85% to 95% of them singletons. With 6 bases clipped from V and 4 bases from J, the junction kept 1 base outside the gene matches. Germline V CDR1 and CDR2: MGHDK, SYGVNS. This CDR3 is 12 amino acids long. This entry is derived from a study of shared clonotypes between healthy human individuals. Study findings and constraints: Sorted-subset samples were not fully sequenced, rarefaction indicated.

Sequenced: naive CD4+ T cells from PBMCs. Subset denoted: CD45RA+ positively selected. The TCR sequence derives from a man between 18 and 29 years old in good health. Some clones in this sample may be carry-over from other donors' samples. This chain uses TRBV25-1 with TRBJ2-3; 7 bases agree with TRBD2. CDR3 sequence: CASRGGADTQYF. Here the CDR3 DNA reads TGTGCCAGCAGGGGAGGGGCAGATACGCAGTATTTT.